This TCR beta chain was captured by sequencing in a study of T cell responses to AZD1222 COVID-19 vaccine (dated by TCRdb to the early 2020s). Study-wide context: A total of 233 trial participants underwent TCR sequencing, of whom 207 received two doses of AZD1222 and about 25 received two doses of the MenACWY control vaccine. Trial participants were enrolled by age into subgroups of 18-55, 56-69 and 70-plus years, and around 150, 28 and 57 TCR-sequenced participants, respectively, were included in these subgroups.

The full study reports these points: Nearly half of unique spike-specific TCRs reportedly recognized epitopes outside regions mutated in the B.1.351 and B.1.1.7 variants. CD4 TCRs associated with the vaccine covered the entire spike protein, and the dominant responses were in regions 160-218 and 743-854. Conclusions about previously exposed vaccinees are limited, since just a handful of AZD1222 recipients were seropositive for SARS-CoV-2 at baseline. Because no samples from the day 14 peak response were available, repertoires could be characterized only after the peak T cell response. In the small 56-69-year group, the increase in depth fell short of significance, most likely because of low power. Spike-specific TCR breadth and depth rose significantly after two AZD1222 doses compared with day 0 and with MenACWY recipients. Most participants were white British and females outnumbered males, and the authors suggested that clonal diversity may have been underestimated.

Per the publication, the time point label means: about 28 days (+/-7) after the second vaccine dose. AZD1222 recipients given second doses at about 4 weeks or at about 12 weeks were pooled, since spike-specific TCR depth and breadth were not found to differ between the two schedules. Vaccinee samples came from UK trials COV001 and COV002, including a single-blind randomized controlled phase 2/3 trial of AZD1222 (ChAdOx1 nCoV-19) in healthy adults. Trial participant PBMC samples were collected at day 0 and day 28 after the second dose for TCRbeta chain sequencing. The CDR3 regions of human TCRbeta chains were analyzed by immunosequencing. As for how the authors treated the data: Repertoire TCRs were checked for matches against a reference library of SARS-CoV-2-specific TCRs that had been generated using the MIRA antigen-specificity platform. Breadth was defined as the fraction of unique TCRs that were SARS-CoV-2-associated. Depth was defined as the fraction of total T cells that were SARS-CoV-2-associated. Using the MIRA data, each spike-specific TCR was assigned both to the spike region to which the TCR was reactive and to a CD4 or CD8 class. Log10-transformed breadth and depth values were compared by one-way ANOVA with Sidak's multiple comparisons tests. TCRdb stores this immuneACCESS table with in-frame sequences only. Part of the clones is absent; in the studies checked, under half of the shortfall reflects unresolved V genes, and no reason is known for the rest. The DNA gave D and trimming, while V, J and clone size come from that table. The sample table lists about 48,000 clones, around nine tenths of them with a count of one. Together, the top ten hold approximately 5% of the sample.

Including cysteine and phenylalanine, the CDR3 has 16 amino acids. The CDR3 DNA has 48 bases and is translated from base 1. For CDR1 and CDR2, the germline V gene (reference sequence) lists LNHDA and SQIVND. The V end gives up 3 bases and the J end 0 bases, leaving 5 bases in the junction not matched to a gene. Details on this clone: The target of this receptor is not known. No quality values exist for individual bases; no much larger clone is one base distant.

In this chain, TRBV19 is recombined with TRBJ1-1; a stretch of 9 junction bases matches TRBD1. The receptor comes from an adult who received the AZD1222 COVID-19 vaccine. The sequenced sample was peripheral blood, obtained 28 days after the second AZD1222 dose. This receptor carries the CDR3 CASSMRTGEVNTEAFF. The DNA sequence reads TGTGCCAGTAGTATGAGGACAGGGGAAGTGAACACTGAAGCTTTCTTT.